Reported below is one T cell receptor beta chain. The cDNA was generated through 5'RACE incorporating 10-nucleotide random UMIs. The output of every sequencing run exceeded 170 million TCR-beta sequences, derived from 15-18 subjects. MiXCR, applied by TCRdb to the 5' RACE reads, yields one record per CDR3 protein. The sample consists of about 50,000 distinct CDR3 sequences, about 5% of them appearing once. This sample stems from a study of neurological immune-mediated disorders. Germline V lookup: CDR1 SGHNT, CDR2 YYREEE (reference sequence). The CDR3 has 13 amino acids. Trimming pared 0 bases from V and 6 bases from J, leaving 10 bases between.

This chain uses TRBV5-4 with TRBJ2-7; D call uncertain. The clonotype comes from a woman aged 18-29 years with multiple sclerosis. The sequencing input was CD4+ T cells from blood. CDR3: CASSLARSSEQYF. The CDR3 bases are TGTGCCAGCAGCTTGGCGCGAAGTAGCGAGCAGTACTTC.